The source of this T cell receptor (beta chain) is a study of human T cells and chemical hapten exposure. Study overall: Once 0.01% DPC had been applied to the upper back by patch test, readings were taken at 6 days.

The time point was: pre-sensitization, week 0. Treatment: therapeutic diphenylcyclopropenone sensitization with weekly scalp DPC. TCRdb re-derived calls from the RACE reads in MiXCR, one entry per CDR3 protein. The sample records some 300,000 distinct CDR3 sequences, 4.5% to 7% being singletons. The V and J ends lost 4 bases and 2 bases respectively, with 6 bases between them. CDR3 size: 13 residues. The germline V gene encodes CDR1 MNHEY and CDR2 SVGEGT. The chain combines TRBV6-2 or TRBV6-3 with TRBJ1-5; no clear D gene. Here the sequenced sample was whole blood, taken in connection with sensitization to the hapten diphenylcyclopropenone (DPC). This TCR was recovered from a young woman with alopecia areata. Some clones in this sample may be carry-over from other donors' samples. The CDR3 reads CASSSLGNQPQHF. The CDR3 DNA reads as TGTGCCAGCAGTTCCCTGGGCAATCAGCCCCAGCATTTT.